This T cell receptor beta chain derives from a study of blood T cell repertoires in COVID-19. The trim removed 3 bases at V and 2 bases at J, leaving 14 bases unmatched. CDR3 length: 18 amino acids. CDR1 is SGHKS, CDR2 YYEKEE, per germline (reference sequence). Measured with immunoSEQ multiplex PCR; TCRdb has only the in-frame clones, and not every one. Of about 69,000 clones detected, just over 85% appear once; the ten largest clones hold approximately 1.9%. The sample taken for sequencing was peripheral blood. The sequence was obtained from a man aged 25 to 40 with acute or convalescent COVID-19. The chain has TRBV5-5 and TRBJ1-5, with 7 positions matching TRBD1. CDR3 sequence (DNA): TGTGCCAGCAGCTCGCTAATTACAGGGGTCCGAGGCAATCAGCCCCAGCATTTT. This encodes CASSSLITGVRGNQPQHF.